Sequencing of this T cell receptor (beta chain) was carried out in a study of blood T cell repertoires in COVID-19. Clones were read by immunoSEQ multiplex PCR, and TCRdb kept only the in-frame ones, dropping some. Here the sample spans roughly 73,000 clones, 87% being singletons. Between the trimmed V and J ends, which lost 3 bases and 3 bases, there was a span of 10 bases. This CDR3 has 13 amino acids. Germline V gene data show CDR1 as SGHRS and CDR2 as YFSETQ. The source is a woman older than 75 with active or convalescent COVID-19. This chain links TRBV5-1 with TRBJ2-7; D may be TRBD1 (6 bases). Sample: peripheral blood. The CDR3 nucleotides read TGCGCCAGCAGCTCCACAGGGCTCTACGAGCAGTACTTC. Translated: CASSSTGLYEQYF.